This T cell receptor (beta chain) originates from a study of cytomegalovirus exposure and HLA in healthy donors. Background on the study: Previous work identified 95 million to 120 million unique TCR beta sequences from 200 million or so T cells. Points from the study as a whole: Associated with HLA alleles at 0.05 false discovery rate in a later analysis were 16,951 TCR beta sequences.

PCR involved 60 Vbeta and 13 Jbeta primers. Using immunoSEQ multiplex PCR, the repertoire was profiled, and TCRdb retains in-frame clones only, with some absent. The sample has 150,000 to 200,000 clones; over 60% are singletons. This clone was seen a few times. Its antigen is unknown. This TCR was sampled from a woman between 40 and 50 years old in good health and CMV-seronegative. Source material: PBMCs.

In DNA, the CDR3 is TGCGCCAGCAGCTCGCAGGGTACCACCGGGGAGCTGTTTTTT. The encoded protein is CASSSQGTTGELFF. This sequence joins TRBV5-1 and TRBJ2-2, with TRBD1 as a possible D gene (5 bases). The CDR3 is made up of 14 amino acids. Germline loops: CDR1 SGHRS, CDR2 YFSETQ. V was shortened by 3 bases and J by 4 bases, with 10 bases between the two germline ends.